Listed here are 20 T cell receptor beta chains from one sample, sequenced in a study of cytomegalovirus exposure and HLA in healthy donors. PCR amplification relied on 60 Vbeta primers (plus 13 Jbeta primers). Produced via immunoSEQ multiplex PCR; TCRdb's table is partial and in-frame only. Of approximately 150,000 clones listed, around three quarters are singletons. The specimen sequenced was PBMCs. The receptor set was obtained from a man between 25 and 39 years old in good health and CMV-seropositive.

This chain links TRBV28 with TRBJ1-4; 7 bases map to TRBD1. Germline V gene lookup returns CDR1 MDHEN and CDR2 SYDVKM. Germline trimming cut 2 bases from V and 4 bases from J; bases unmatched to any gene: 7. The CDR3 is 16 residues long. CDR3: CASSLPLQGGNEKLFF. CDR3 sequence (DNA): TGTGCCAGCAGTTTACCTCTCCAGGGGGGTAATGAAAAACTGTTTTTT.

This clone was detected once. The chain recombines TRBV7-8 with TRBJ2-5; D perhaps matches TRBD2 (5 bases). The germline CDR1 and CDR2 sequences are SGHVS and FQNEAQ. This CDR3 contains 13 residues. V lost 2 bases and J lost 4, with 8 bases in between. The CDR3 region is CASSLRGGETQYF. Written as DNA, the CDR3 is TGTGCCAGCAGCTTACGGGGTGGAGAGACCCAGTACTTC.

The chain carries TRBV7-6 and TRBJ2-1, with 7 bases lining up with TRBD1. J was trimmed by 6 bases and V by 6 bases; bases with no gene match: 8. The CDR3 runs to 14 residues. The germline V gene encodes CDR1 SGHVS and CDR2 FNYEAQ. CDR3 region: CASSRQGVINEQFF. The CDR3 region has the DNA TGTGCCAGCAGTCGGCAGGGGGTAATCAATGAGCAGTTCTTC.

The chain employs TRBV5-5 and TRBJ1-2; D is undetermined. Germline loops: CDR1 SGHKS, CDR2 YYEKEE (reference sequence). This CDR3 comprises 12 residues. V was clipped by 2 bases and J by 3 bases, with 5 bases between them. The CDR3 is CASSFQDYGYTF. The DNA of the CDR3 is TGTGCCAGCAGCTTTCAGGACTATGGCTACACCTTC.

This clone has just a few counts. The genes are TRBV6-1 and TRBJ2-3; 9 nucleotides line up with TRBD2. CDR3 length: 16 amino acids. Germline CDR1 reads MNHNS; CDR2 reads SASEGT. J was trimmed by 2 bases and V by 2 bases; bases with no gene match: 5. DNA for the CDR3: TGTGCCAGCAGTGAAAGGGGCGGGGGGGACACAGATACGCAGTATTTT. It codes for CASSERGGGDTDTQYF.

The chain links TRBV11-2 to TRBJ1-1; D is perhaps TRBD1 (5 bases). Germline-derived CDR1 and CDR2 are SGHAT and FQNNGV. V lost 3 bases to trimming and J lost 1 base, with 9 bases between them. The CDR3 contains 14 residues. The CDR3 sequence is CASSFVRGNTEAFF. The CDR3, as DNA: TGTGCCAGCAGCTTTGTTAGGGGGAACACTGAAGCTTTCTTT.

The chain links TRBV30 to TRBJ2-5; D call uncertain. CDR3 length equals 12 residues. CDR1 and CDR2 from the germline V gene are GTSNPN and SVGIG (reference sequence). Trimming removed 0 bases from V and 3 bases from J, with 5 bases in between. For the CDR3, the DNA is TGTGCCTGGAGTGTTCGAGAAGAGACCCAGTACTTC. This encodes CAWSVREETQYF.

The chain uses TRBV21-1 and TRBJ2-5; TRBD1 is taken as the D call from the table, unchecked against the DNA. TRBV21-1 is deemed a pseudogene. The CDR3 runs 18 residues. CDR3 DNA: TGTGCCAGCAGCACCAAAAAGAATTTGACAGGGGGCAAAGAGACCCAGTACTTC. It is translated as CASSTKKNLTGGKETQYF.

The rearrangement uses TRBV5-1 and TRBJ2-1; tentative D call: TRBD2 (5 bases). Looked up from germline, CDR1 is SGHRS and CDR2 is YFSETQ. CDR3 size: 14 residues. V shed 0 bases and J shed 2 bases, with 6 bases lying between them. As DNA, the CDR3 is TGCGCCAGCAGCTTGGAAGCGGCCTACAATGAGCAGTTCTTC. Its protein product is CASSLEAAYNEQFF.

The chain combines TRBV6-5 with TRBJ2-7, with 8 bases matching TRBD1. The CDR3 is made up of 14 amino acids. Looked up from germline, CDR1 is MNHEY and CDR2 is SVGAGI. The V segment lost 2 bases and the J segment 7 bases; nucleotides outside the gene matches: 7. CDR3 amino acids: CASSYGAGGVEQYF. CDR3 DNA: TGTGCCAGCAGTTACGGGGCAGGGGGCGTGGAGCAGTACTTC.

The gene calls are TRBV7-2 and TRBJ1-2; TRBD1 matches at 9 bases. Germline-derived CDR1 and CDR2 are SGHTA and FQGNSA. This CDR3 is built from 16 residues. Losses at the gene ends were 1 base for V and 2 bases for J; bases not matched to a gene: 5. CDR3 sequence reads: CASSLGGTGMNYGYTF. CDR3 DNA sequence: TGTGCCAGCAGCTTAGGTGGGACAGGGATGAACTATGGCTACACCTTC.

The genes are TRBV30 and TRBJ1-4, with 9 bases aligning to TRBD1. The CDR3 has 17 residues. V was pared by 1 base and J by 0 bases, with 6 bases of the junction left unmatched. Germline CDR1 GTSNPN, CDR2 SVGIG (reference sequence). This chain's CDR3 is CAWSGWGQGSTNEKLFF. DNA of the CDR3: TGTGCCTGGAGTGGGTGGGGACAGGGATCAACTAATGAAAAACTGTTTTTT.

J is TRBJ1-5 and V is TRBV7-2; 9 nucleotides agree with TRBD1. The CDR3 sequence is 19 residues long. Per the germline V gene, CDR1 is SGHTA and CDR2 is FQGNSA. After removal of 5 bases from V and 3 bases from J, the junction contained 17 bases not matched to a gene. The CDR3 nucleotides are TGTGCCAGCAGCCATCCGGGACAGGGAGCAGGAGGGGCCAATCAGCCCCAGCATTTT. It specifies CASSHPGQGAGGANQPQHF.

Only one count was recorded for this clone. V and J are TRBV9 and TRBJ1-4; D unclear. V was clipped by 0 bases and J by 7 bases, with 13 bases between them. Germline values: CDR1 SGDLS, CDR2 YYNGEE. The CDR3 totals 15 residues. CDR3 in amino acids: CASSVGVNYGEKLFF. The CDR3 DNA sequence: TGTGCCAGCAGCGTAGGGGTCAACTATGGTGAAAAACTGTTTTTT.

The J gene is TRBJ1-5, the V gene TRBV7-2, with D unclear. The CDR3 consists of 16 residues. Trimming left V 3 bases short and J 0 bases short, with 12 bases between. Germline lookup yields CDR1 SGHTA and CDR2 FQGNSA. In DNA, the CDR3 is TGTGCCAGCAGCTTCTCCGGTGCGGGTAGCAATCAGCCCCAGCATTTT. This codes for CASSFSGAGSNQPQHF.

The chain recombines TRBV11-3 with TRBJ2-7, with D maybe TRBD2 (7 bases). The V gene's germline CDR1 is SGHNT and CDR2 YENEEA. V was trimmed by 5 bases and J by 0 bases, leaving 11 bases between them. The CDR3 spans 14 residues. The CDR3 spells CASSQGGDSYEQYF. CDR3 nucleotide sequence: TGTGCCAGCAGCCAAGGGGGGGACTCCTACGAGCAGTACTTC. The full variable domain, completed using reference TRBV11-3 and TRBJ2-7, is EAGVVQSPRYKIIEKKQPVAFWCNPISGHNTLYWYLQNLGQGPELLIRYENEEAVDDSQLPKDRFSAERLKGVDSTLKIQPAELGDSAVYLCASSQGGDSYEQYFGPGTRLTVT.

The genes are TRBV2 and TRBJ2-2, with D hard to call. Germline loops: CDR1 SNHLY, CDR2 FYNNEI. The CDR3 loop spans 13 amino acids. With 6 bases removed from V and 2 bases from J, the gap between germline ends came to 7 bases. CDR3 DNA: TGTGCCAGCAGGGCAATCAACACCGGGGAGCTGTTTTTT. Amino acids: CASRAINTGELFF.

The chain recombines TRBV28 with TRBJ1-5, with 9 bases aligning to TRBD1. The J segment lost 1 base and the V segment lost 6 bases, leaving 4 bases of the junction unmatched. CDR1 is MDHEN, CDR2 SYDVKM, per germline. The CDR3 is 15 residues long. The CDR3 sequence is CASRGTGLSNQPQHF. In DNA, the CDR3 is TGTGCCAGCAGGGGGACAGGGTTAAGCAATCAGCCCCAGCATTTT.

CDR3 bases: TGTGCCAGTAGTATAGCAGGGTTGGGCACTGAAGCTTTCTTT. Translation gives CASSIAGLGTEAFF. The rearrangement uses TRBV19 and TRBJ1-1; weak D call: TRBD1 (5 bases). The CDR3 extends over 14 amino acids. CDR1 LNHDA and CDR2 SQIVND come from the germline V gene (reference sequence). Between the trimmed V and J ends, which lost 1 base and 4 bases, there was a span of 10 bases.

This chain connects TRBV19 to TRBJ2-7; D is possibly TRBD2 (5 bases). Trimming left V 3 bases short and J 2 bases short, with 14 bases between. This CDR3 has 15 amino acids. CDR1 is LNHDA, CDR2 SQIVND, per germline (reference sequence). CDR3 sequence: CASSIRDGNAYEQYF. The CDR3 nucleotides are TGTGCCAGTAGTATCCGCGACGGGAATGCCTACGAGCAGTACTTC.